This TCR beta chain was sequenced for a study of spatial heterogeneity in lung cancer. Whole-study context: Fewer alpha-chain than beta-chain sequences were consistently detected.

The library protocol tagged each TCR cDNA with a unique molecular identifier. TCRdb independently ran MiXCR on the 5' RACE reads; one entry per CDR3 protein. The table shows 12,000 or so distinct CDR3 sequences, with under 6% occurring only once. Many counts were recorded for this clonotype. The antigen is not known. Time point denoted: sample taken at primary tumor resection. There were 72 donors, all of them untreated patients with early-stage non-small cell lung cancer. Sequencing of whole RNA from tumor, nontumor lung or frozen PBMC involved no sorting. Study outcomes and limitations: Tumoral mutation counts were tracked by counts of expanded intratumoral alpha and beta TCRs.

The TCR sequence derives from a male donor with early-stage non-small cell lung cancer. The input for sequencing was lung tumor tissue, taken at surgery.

The CDR3 is CASSLSWTASSYEQYF. The CDR3 region has the DNA TGCGCCAGCAGCTTGAGCTGGACAGCGAGCTCCTACGAGCAGTACTTC. The rearrangement joins TRBV5-1 to TRBJ2-7; D is possibly TRBD1 (6 bases). This CDR3 is built from 16 residues. V lost 1 base and J lost 0, with 14 bases in between. Germline V gives CDR1 SGHRS, CDR2 YFSETQ.